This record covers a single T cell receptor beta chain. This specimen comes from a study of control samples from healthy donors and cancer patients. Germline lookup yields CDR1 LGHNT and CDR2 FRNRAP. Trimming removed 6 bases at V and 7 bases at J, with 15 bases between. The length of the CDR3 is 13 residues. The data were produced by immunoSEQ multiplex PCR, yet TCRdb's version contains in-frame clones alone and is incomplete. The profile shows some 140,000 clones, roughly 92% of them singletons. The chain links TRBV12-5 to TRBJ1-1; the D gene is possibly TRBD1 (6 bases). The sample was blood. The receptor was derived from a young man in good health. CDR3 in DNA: TGTGCTAGTGGGATGACAGGCAGATATGAAGCTTTCTTT. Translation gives CASGMTGRYEAFF.